These 20 T cell receptor beta chains were sequenced from one sample in a study of blood T cells in healthy people across ages (dated by TCRdb to about 2015). The library was produced with 5' RACE. These reads were obtained on an Illumina HiSeq 2500. A second PCR of roughly 7 to 12 cycles was run with a J-beta primer mix and a sample-barcoded 5' primer. Clones were called with MiXCR by TCRdb after fastp trimmed the public reads at Q25, and only in-frame beta chains were retained. Rows merge per CDR3 protein into single entries with the most common DNA and genes. A total of about 1 million distinct CDR3 sequences appear in this sample, approximately 25% of them only once. The ten largest clones add up to 0.65% to 0.95% of the sample. The data were also submitted as part of a second study, on T cells of mothers and their children.

Sequencing was performed on blood. Receptors were obtained from a girl aged 2 to 9 in good health.

This clonotype has a handful of counts. The chain links TRBV6-2 or TRBV6-3 to TRBJ2-3; no clear D gene. Trimming took 8 bases from V and 2 from J, leaving 8 bases between them. Germline V gene data show CDR1 as MNHEY and CDR2 as SVGEGT. The CDR3 loop spans 12 amino acids. The DNA of the CDR3 is TGTGCCAGCGACGGTTTCACAGATACGCAGTATTTT. The encoded protein is CASDGFTDTQYF.

The gene calls are TRBV29-1 and TRBJ2-3; D call uncertain. Germline V gives CDR1 SQVTM, CDR2 ANQGSEA. V was pared by 4 bases and J by 2 bases, with 16 bases between. CDR3 length: 15 residues. This CDR3 reads CSVVKWLEFTDTQYF. Written as DNA, the CDR3 is TGCAGCGTTGTTAAGTGGCTAGAGTTCACAGATACGCAGTATTTT.

This clonotype was seen a handful of times. The chain uses TRBV7-8 and TRBJ2-1; D is unresolved. Trimming stripped 7 bases from V and 0 bases from J, with 16 bases between. This CDR3 is built from 16 residues. Looked up from germline, CDR1 is SGHVS and CDR2 is FQNEAQ. CDR3 region: CASTQDGDPSYNEQFF. Here the CDR3 DNA reads TGTGCCAGCACCCAGGATGGTGACCCCTCCTACAATGAGCAGTTCTTC.

The chain joins TRBV4-1 to TRBJ2-5; TRBD2 matches 9 bases. The end of the DNA is better explained by TRBJ2-1, so the J call may be wrong. The CDR3 is 20 amino acids. Germline CDR1 and CDR2: MGHRA and YSYEKL. The CDR3 reads CASSQELLAGKLRAGYEQFF. DNA of the CDR3: TGCGCCAGCAGCCAAGAACTGCTAGCGGGAAAACTAAGGGCGGGGTATGAGCAGTTCTTC.

This clonotype was observed a handful of times. The rearrangement links TRBV12-1 to TRBJ2-4; TRBD2 was called by the table and not checked on the DNA. TRBV12-1 is assigned pseudogene status. This CDR3 has 17 residues. CDR3 sequence (DNA): TGTGCCAGCAGCTTTCGACTAGCGGGAGTATACAAAAACATTCAGTACTTC. This codes for CASSFRLAGVYKNIQYF.

There are a few counts of this clonotype. This chain connects TRBV29-1 to TRBJ2-7, with TRBD2 matching 9 bases. This CDR3 is built from 15 residues. The V and J ends lost 4 bases and 3 bases, in that order; junction bases with no gene match: 10. The germline V gene encodes CDR1 SQVTM and CDR2 ANQGSEA. The CDR3 protein is CSVASPVAGVYEQYF. Written as DNA, the CDR3 is TGCAGCGTTGCGTCCCCAGTAGCGGGAGTCTACGAGCAGTACTTC.

The chain uses TRBV24-1 and TRBJ2-3, with 8 positions matching TRBD2. CDR1 and CDR2 from the germline V gene are KGHDR and SFDVKD. V lost 0 bases and J lost 4; bases outside the gene matches: 5. There are 16 residues in the CDR3. CDR3 coding DNA: TGTGCCACCAGTGATTTGCCTAGCGGGCCCGCAGATACGCAGTATTTT. This encodes CATSDLPSGPADTQYF.

J is TRBJ1-5 and V is TRBV11-2; D call uncertain. The CDR3 is made up of 16 amino acids. CDR1 and CDR2 (germline): SGHAT, FQNNGV. The V gene lost 1 base and the J gene lost 0 bases, with 10 bases spanning the gap. The CDR3 DNA sequence: TGTGCCAGCAGCTTAGCCTCAGGAGATAGCAATCAGCCCCAGCATTTT. This gives the protein CASSLASGDSNQPQHF.

This clonotype has only a few counts. The DNA is left out, because the CDR3 cannot be placed on it with certainty; the CDR3 is given as TCRdb lists it. The rearrangement uses TRBV7-6 and TRBJ1-2; TRBD1 is the table's D call, not checked against the DNA. The length of the CDR3 is 15 amino acids, counting both ends. Germline values: CDR1 SGHVS, CDR2 FNYEAQ. Here the CDR3 reads CASSPNWGVGNSATF.

This clonotype was seen ten or more times. This sequence joins TRBV4-2 and TRBJ2-7, with a tentative D call TRBD1 (5 bases). The CDR3 has 17 residues. Germline V gene lookup returns CDR1 LGHNA and CDR2 YNFKEQ. V shed 0 bases and J shed 3 bases, with 18 bases lying between them. CDR3 sequence (DNA): TGTGCCAGCAGCCAAGATTTATCGAGACAGCGAAGCTACGAGCAGTACTTC. Translation gives CASSQDLSRQRSYEQYF.

About this clonotype: One end of the junction does not line up with germline, which may come from a read error. The chain couples TRBV10-3 to TRBJ2-7; the match to TRBD2 covers 13 bases. The CDR3 totals 16 residues. Germline CDR1 is ENHRY and CDR2 is SYGVKD. CDR3 sequence: CAISSGLAGDSYEQYF. The CDR3 bases are TGTGCTATCAGCTCCGGACTAGCGGGGGACTCCTACGAGCAGTACTTC.

The chain is built from TRBV6-4 and TRBJ1-2; no reliable D call. The CDR3 spans 12 residues. The V gene's germline CDR1 is MRHNA and CDR2 SNTAGT. V lost 8 bases to trimming and J lost 5 bases, with 12 bases between them. The CDR3 DNA is TGTGCCAGCGGGTGGGTAAAATATGGCTACACCTTC. As protein: CASGWVKYGYTF.

The genes are TRBV6-5 and TRBJ1-3, with D hard to call. Deletions cut 5 bases from V and 2 bases from J, with 4 bases between. This CDR3 region has 12 residues. The germline gives CDR1 MNHEY, CDR2 SVGAGI. The CDR3 region has the DNA TGTGCCAGCAGTCACCCTGGAAACACCATATATTTT. This codes for CASSHPGNTIYF.

This clonotype was seen a few times. The rearrangement joins TRBV4-1 to TRBJ2-3; the match to TRBD2 covers 10 bases. After removal of 6 bases from V and 5 bases from J, the junction contained 8 bases not matched to a gene. The germline CDR1 and CDR2 sequences are MGHRA and YSYEKL. The CDR3 covers 15 residues. The CDR3 reads CASREAGGPRDTQYF. The CDR3 region has the DNA TGCGCCAGCAGGGAAGCGGGAGGGCCTAGAGATACGCAGTATTTT.

The genes are TRBV20-1 and TRBJ2-3, with 7 bases fitting TRBD2. The CDR3 is made up of 13 amino acids. V lost 7 bases, J lost 4 bases, and 8 bases stayed unmatched. Germline V gene data show CDR1 as DFQATT and CDR2 as SNEGSKA (reference sequence). CDR3 sequence (DNA): TGCAGTGGGCGAGGGAGGGCCCCAGATACGCAGTATTTT. Translated: CSGRGRAPDTQYF.

This clonotype was recorded a few times. J is TRBJ2-1 and V is TRBV20-1; either TRBD1 or TRBD2 may fit D (5 bases each). In germline, CDR1 is DFQATT, CDR2 SNEGSKA (reference sequence). CDR3 length: 12 residues. V was trimmed by 5 bases and J by 9 bases, leaving 14 bases between them. CDR3: CSADVGEAEQFF. The DNA for the CDR3 is TGCAGTGCTGACGTGGGGGAAGCTGAGCAGTTCTTC.

V usage is TRBV11-2 and J usage is TRBJ2-2; maybe TRBD2 (5 bases). Germline V gene data show CDR1 as SGHAT and CDR2 as FQNNGV. The CDR3 is 15 amino acids. The germline V and J ends were trimmed by 3 bases and 5 bases, with 13 bases remaining between them. CDR3 sequence: CASSFILVGTGELFF. DNA for the CDR3: TGTGCCAGCAGCTTTATACTAGTGGGGACCGGGGAGCTGTTTTTT.

This clonotype has just a few counts. The chain combines TRBV5-5 with TRBJ2-5; D is perhaps TRBD1 or TRBD2 (5 bases each). The CDR3 length is 15 residues. V lost 2 bases to trimming and J lost 5 bases, with 16 bases between them. Germline V gene data show CDR1 as SGHKS and CDR2 as YYEKEE (reference sequence). The CDR3 bases are TGTGCCAGCAGCTTTATAGGGGACCTCCAGGAGACCCAGTACTTC. This gives the protein CASSFIGDLQETQYF.

J is TRBJ2-7 and V is TRBV4-1, with D tentatively TRBD2 (6 bases). Judging by the DNA end, TRBJ2-1 fits better; the J call may be wrong. Germline assignment: CDR1 MGHRA and CDR2 YSYEKL. The CDR3 has 16 residues. CDR3 nucleotide sequence: TGCGCCAGCAGCCAAGTTGTCCTAAGGCGCGGGGATGAGCAGTTCTTC. It translates to CASSQVVLRRGDEQFF.

The chain recombines TRBV5-5 with TRBJ1-1; 7 bases match TRBD1. V dropped 2 bases and J dropped 4; count of bases not matched to a gene: 8. The CDR3 extends over 15 amino acids. The germline V gene has CDR1 SGHKS and CDR2 YYEKEE (reference sequence). The CDR3 nucleotides are TGTGCCAGCAGCTTACAGGGGTTCTATGTCACTGAAGCTTTCTTT. Protein: CASSLQGFYVTEAFF.